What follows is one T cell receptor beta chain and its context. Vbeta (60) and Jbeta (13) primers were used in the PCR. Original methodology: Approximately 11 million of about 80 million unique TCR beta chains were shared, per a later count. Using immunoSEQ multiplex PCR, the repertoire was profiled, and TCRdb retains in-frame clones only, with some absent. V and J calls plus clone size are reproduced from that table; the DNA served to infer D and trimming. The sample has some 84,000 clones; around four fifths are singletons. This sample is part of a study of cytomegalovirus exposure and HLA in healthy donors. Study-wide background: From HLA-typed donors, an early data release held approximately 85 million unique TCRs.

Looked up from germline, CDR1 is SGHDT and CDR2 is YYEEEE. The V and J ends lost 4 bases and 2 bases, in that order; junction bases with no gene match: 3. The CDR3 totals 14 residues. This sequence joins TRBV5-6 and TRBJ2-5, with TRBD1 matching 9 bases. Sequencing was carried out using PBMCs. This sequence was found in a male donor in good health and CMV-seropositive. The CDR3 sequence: CASSTGQGQETQYF. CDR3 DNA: TGTGCCAGCAGCACCGGACAGGGGCAAGAGACCCAGTACTTC.